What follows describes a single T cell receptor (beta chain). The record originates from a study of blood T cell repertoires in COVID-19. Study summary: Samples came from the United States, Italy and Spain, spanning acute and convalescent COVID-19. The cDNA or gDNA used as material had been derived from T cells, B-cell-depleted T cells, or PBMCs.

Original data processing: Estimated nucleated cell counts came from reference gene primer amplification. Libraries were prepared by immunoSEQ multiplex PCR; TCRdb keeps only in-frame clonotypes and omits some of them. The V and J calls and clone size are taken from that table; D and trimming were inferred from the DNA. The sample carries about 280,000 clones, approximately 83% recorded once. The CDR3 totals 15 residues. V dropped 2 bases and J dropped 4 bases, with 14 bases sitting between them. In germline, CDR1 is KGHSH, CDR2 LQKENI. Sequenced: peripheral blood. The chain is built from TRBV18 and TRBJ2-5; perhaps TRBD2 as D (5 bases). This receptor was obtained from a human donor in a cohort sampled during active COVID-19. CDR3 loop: CASSPGLPPTETQYF. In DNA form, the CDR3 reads TGTGCCAGCTCACCAGGACTCCCTCCGACAGAGACCCAGTACTTC. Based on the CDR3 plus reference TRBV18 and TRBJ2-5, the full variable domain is NAGVMQNPRHLVRRRGQEARLRCSPMKGHSHVYWYRQLPEEGLKFMVYLQKENIIDESGMPKERFSAEFPKEGPSILRIQQVVRGDSAAYFCASSPGLPPTETQYFGPGTRLLVL.